The clone carrying this T cell receptor (beta chain) was seen only once. This CDR3 has 14 residues. V shed 4 bases, J shed 5 bases, and the junction held 7 bases outside the gene matches. Germline V gene sequence: CDR1 MDHEN, CDR2 SYDVKM. These data belong to a study of CD8 T cells in Susac syndrome. Reverse transcription of about 0.45 to 1 ug RNA was carried out with random hexamers. Coverage of TCR beta CDR3 amplification by immunoSEQ multiplex PCR extended to 54 Vbeta and 13 Jbeta. TCRdb reanalysed the immunoSEQ multiplex PCR reads using MiXCR and keeps one entry per CDR3 protein. The profile shows 150,000 to 200,000 distinct CDR3 sequences, about 93% of them singletons. CD8+ and CD4+ T cells circulating in blood were sequenced for TCR beta.

This receptor was taken from a human donor in good health. This sequence joins TRBV28 and TRBJ2-5, with 7 bases identical to TRBD1. The material sequenced was CD4+ T cells from PBMCs. This chain's CDR3 is CASSSRDSPETQYF. CDR3 DNA: TGTGCCAGCAGTTCCAGGGACAGTCCTGAGACCCAGTACTTC.